The entry that follows covers one T cell receptor (beta chain) sequence. The antigen remains unidentified. One entry per CDR3 protein results from TCRdb running MiXCR on the reads. The repertoire consists of fewer than 350,000 distinct CDR3 sequences, with 25% to 35% occurring once and the leading ten covering 20%. The data were obtained in a study of T cell repertoires in cytomegalovirus infection. Study-wide results and caveats: Cumulative frequency (of public TCR beta family members) identified carriers of CMV plus the relevant HLA.

The V gene end was trimmed by 5 bases and the J gene end by 1 base; junction bases not matched to a gene: 13. The length of the CDR3 is 17 residues. Germline CDR1 reads ENHRY; CDR2 reads SYGVKD. This clonotype was sampled from a human donor in good health (CMV status not recorded). Some clones in this sample may be carry-over from other donors' samples. The sample was cultured PBMCs, taken from culture after CMV antigen stimulation. V usage is TRBV10-3 and J usage is TRBJ1-1, with 7 bases fitting TRBD1. The CDR3 nucleotides are TGTGCCATCAGTCCCGGACAGGTCGGGGACCAGAACACTGAAGCTTTCTTT. This sequence encodes CAISPGQVGDQNTEAFF.